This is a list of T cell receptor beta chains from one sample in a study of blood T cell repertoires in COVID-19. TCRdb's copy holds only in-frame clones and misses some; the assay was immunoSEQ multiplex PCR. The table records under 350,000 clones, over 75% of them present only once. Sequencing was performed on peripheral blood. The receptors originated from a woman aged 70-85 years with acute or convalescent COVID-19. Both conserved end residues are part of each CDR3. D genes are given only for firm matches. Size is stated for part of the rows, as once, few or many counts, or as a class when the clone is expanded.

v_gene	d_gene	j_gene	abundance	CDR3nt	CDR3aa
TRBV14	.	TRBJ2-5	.	TGTGCCAGCAGCCGACTCCGCTACGACAGGCGCCAAGAGACCCAGTACTTC	CASSRLRYDRRQETQYF
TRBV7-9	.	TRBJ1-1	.	TGTGCCAGCAGCTTGTCAGACACTGAAGCTTTCTTT	CASSLSDTEAFF
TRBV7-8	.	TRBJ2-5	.	TGTGCCAGCAGCCTACTAGTCCGGGAGACCCAGTACTTC	CASSLLVRETQYF
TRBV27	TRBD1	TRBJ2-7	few	TGTGCCAGCAGTCTACAGGGGGCGTACGAGCAGTACTTC	CASSLQGAYEQYF
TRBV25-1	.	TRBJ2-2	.	TGTGCCAGCAGTGAATTGGAGGGGTTGGGCGCCGGGGAGCTGTTTTTT	CASSELEGLGAGELFF
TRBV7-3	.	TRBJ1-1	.	TGTGCCAGCAGCTTGGGGCGGATGACTAACACTGAAGCTTTCTTT	CASSLGRMTNTEAFF
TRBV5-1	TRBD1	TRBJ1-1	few	TGCGCCAGCAGAAGGGACAGCACCGGCGGCATCAACACTGAAGCTTTCTTT	CASRRDSTGGINTEAFF
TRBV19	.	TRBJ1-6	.	TGTGCCAGTAGCGAGGGAAGCTCCTATAATTCACCCCTCCACTTT	CASSEGSSYNSPLHF
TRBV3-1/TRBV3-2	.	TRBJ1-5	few	TGTGCCAGCAGCCAAGGCACGGGAGGGGCCCGGCAGCCCCAGCATTTT	CASSQGTGGARQPQHF
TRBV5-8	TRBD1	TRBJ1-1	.	TGTGCCAGCAGCAAAGACAGGGGTTCGGCAGCTTTCTTT	CASSKDRGSAAFF
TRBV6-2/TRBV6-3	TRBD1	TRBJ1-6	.	TGTGCCAGCAGCCCCGGGACAGCTAATTCACCCCTCCACTTT	CASSPGTANSPLHF
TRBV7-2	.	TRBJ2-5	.	TGTGCCAGCAGCTTAAGGGGGGGTGAGGGCGTGGCCCAGTACTTC	CASSLRGGEGVAQYF
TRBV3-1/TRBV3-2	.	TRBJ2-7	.	TGTGCCAGCAGCCAGACCTACGGGGAGCAGTACTTC	CASSQTYGEQYF
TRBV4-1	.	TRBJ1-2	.	TGCGCCAGCAGCCAACCCCTTAGACGGACTTCGGGGGGCTACACCTTC	CASSQPLRRTSGGYTF
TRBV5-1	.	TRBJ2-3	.	TGCGCCAGCAGCACTGGACTTATCACAGATACGCAGTATTTT	CASSTGLITDTQYF
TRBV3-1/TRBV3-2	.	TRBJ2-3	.	TGTGCCAGCAGCCTACCTAGCCGCACAGATACGCAGTATTTT	CASSLPSRTDTQYF
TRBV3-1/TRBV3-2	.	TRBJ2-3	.	TGTGCCAGCAGCCTAGGGGGGGCCACAGATACGCAGTATTTT	CASSLGGATDTQYF
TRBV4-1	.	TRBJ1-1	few	TGCGCCAGCAGCCAACCACAGGGACTGAACACTGAAGCTTTCTTT	CASSQPQGLNTEAFF
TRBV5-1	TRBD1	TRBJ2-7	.	TGCGCCAGCAGCTTGGGACAGGGGGCGACCGAGCAGTACTTC	CASSLGQGATEQYF
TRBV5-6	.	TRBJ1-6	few	TGTGCCAGCAGCCCACGTGCAGATAATTCACCCCTCCACTTT	CASSPRADNSPLHF